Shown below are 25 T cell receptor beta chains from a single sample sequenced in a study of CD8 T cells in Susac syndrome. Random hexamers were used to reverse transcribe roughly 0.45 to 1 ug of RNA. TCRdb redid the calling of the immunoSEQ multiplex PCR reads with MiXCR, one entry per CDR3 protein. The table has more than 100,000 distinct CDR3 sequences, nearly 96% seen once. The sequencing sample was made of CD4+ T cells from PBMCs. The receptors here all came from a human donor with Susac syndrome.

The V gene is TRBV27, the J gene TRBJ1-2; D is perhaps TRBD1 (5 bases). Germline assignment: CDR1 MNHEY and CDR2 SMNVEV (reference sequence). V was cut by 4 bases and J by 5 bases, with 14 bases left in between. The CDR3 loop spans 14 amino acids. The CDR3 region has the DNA TGTGCCAGCAGTTCCGAGGGACGTCGGTATGGCTACACCTTC. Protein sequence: CASSSEGRRYGYTF.

CDR3 nucleotides: TGCGCCAGCAGCCAAGAAGTTAGCGGGAGGTCGGCTGATACGCAGTATTTT. Its translation is CASSQEVSGRSADTQYF. The rearrangement joins TRBV4-3 to TRBJ2-3; 10 positions match TRBD2. V was pared by 0 bases and J by 6 bases, with 9 bases of the junction left unmatched. The CDR3 loop spans 17 amino acids. Germline V gene lookup returns CDR1 LGHNA and CDR2 YSLEER.

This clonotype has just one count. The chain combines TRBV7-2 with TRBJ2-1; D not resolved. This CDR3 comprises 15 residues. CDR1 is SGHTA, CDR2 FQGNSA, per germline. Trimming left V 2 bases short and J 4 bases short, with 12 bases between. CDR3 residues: CASSLPLGSYNEQFF. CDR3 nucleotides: TGTGCCAGCAGCTTACCCCTAGGAAGTTACAATGAGCAGTTCTTC.

The DNA for the CDR3 is TGTGCCACGCGGGGGGGGACGAACACTGAAGCTTTCTTT. It codes for CATRGGTNTEAFF. V and J are TRBV12-3 or TRBV12-4 and TRBJ1-1, with D tentatively TRBD1 (5 bases). The CDR3 is made up of 13 amino acids. Trimming stripped 10 bases from V and 1 base from J, with 13 bases between.

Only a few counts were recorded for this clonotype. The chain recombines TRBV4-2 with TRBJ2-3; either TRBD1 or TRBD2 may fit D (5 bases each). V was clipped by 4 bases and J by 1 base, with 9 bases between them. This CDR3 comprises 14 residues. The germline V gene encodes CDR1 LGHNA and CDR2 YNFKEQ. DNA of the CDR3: TGTGCCAGCAGCCCCCAGGGAGGCACAGATACGCAGTATTTT. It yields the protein CASSPQGGTDTQYF.

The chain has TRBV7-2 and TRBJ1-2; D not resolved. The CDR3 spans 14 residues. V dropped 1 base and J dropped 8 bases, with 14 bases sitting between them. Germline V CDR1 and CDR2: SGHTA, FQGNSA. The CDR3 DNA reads TGTGCCAGCAGCTTAGAGGGCGGAAGCGGGGGCTACACCTTC. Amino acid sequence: CASSLEGGSGGYTF.

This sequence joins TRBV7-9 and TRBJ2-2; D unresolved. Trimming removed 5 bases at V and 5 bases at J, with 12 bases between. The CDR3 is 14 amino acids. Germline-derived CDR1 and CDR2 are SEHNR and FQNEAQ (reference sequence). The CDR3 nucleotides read TGTGCCAGCAGCCCATGGGTAACAACCGGGGAGCTGTTTTTT. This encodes CASSPWVTTGELFF.

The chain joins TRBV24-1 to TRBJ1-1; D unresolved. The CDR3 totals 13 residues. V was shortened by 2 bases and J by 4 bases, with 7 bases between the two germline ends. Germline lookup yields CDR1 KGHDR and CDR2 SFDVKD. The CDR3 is CATSDSSSTEAFF. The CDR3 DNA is TGTGCCACCAGTGATTCCTCTTCCACTGAAGCTTTCTTT.

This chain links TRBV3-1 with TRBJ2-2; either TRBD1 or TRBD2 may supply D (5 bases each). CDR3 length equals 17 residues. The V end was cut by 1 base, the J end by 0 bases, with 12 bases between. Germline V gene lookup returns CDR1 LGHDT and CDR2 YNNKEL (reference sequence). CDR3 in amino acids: CASSQGSWDPNTGELFF. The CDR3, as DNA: TGTGCCAGCAGCCAAGGATCATGGGACCCGAACACCGGGGAGCTGTTTTTT.

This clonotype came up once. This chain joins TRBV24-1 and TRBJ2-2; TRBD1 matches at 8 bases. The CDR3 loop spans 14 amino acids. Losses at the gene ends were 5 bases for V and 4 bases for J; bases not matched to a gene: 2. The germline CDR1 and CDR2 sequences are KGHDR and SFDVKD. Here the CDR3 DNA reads TGTGCCACCAGTGTAACAGGGGGCACCGGGGAGCTGTTTTTT. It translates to CATSVTGGTGELFF.

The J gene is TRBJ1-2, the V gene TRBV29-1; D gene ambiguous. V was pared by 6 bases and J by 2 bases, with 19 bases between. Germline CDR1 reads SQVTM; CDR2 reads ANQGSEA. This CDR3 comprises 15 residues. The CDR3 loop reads CSVPSGGYGNYGYTF. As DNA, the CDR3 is TGCAGCGTACCCAGCGGAGGGTATGGCAACTATGGCTACACCTTC.

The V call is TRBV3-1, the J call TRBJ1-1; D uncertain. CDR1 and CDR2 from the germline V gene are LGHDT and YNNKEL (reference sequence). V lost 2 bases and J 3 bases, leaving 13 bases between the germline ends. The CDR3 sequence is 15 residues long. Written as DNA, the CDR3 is TGTGCCAGCAGCCAACCCTTTTCCGAGGACACTGAAGCTTTCTTT. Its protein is CASSQPFSEDTEAFF.

CDR3 in amino acids: CASSQQTSGDYNEQFF. The CDR3 nucleotides are TGCGCCAGCAGCCAACAGACTAGCGGAGATTACAATGAGCAGTTCTTC. This rearrangement joins TRBV4-3 to TRBJ2-1; TRBD2 matches at 9 bases. The germline gives CDR1 LGHNA, CDR2 YSLEER. V lost 2 bases to trimming and J lost 4 bases; unmatched junction nucleotides: 6. CDR3 length: 16 residues.

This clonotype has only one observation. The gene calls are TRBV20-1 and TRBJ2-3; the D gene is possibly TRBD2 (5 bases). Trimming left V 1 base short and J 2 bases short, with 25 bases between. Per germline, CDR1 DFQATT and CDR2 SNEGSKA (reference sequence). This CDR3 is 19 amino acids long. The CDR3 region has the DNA TGCAGTGCTAGAGGGGGTGGGCGGGCAACCCATATCACCACAGATACGCAGTATTTT. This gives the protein CSARGGGRATHITTDTQYF.

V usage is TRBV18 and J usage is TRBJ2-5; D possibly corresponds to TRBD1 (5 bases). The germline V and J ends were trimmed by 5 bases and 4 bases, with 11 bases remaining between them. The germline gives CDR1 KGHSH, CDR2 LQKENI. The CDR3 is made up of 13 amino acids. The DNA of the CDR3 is TGTGCCAGCTCAATGGGGCGAGGAGAGACCCAGTACTTC. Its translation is CASSMGRGETQYF.

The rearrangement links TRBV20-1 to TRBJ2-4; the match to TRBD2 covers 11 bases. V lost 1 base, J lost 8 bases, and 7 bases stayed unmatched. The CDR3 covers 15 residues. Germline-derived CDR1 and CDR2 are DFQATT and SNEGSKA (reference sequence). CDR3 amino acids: CSARGVAGGPYIQYF. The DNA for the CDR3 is TGCAGTGCTAGAGGAGTAGCGGGAGGGCCATACATTCAGTACTTC.

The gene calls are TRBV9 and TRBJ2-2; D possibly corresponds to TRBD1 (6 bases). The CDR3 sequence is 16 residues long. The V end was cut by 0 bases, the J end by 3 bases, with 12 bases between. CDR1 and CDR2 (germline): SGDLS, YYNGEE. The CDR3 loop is CASSVEGQPDTGELFF. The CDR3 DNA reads TGTGCCAGCAGCGTAGAAGGACAGCCAGACACCGGGGAGCTGTTTTTT. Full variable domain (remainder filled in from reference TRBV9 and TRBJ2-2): DSGVTQTPKHLITATGQRVTLRCSPRSGDLSVYWYQQSLDQGLQFLIQYYNGEERAKGNILERFSAQQFPDLHSELNLSSLELGDSALYFCASSVEGQPDTGELFFGEGSRLTVL.

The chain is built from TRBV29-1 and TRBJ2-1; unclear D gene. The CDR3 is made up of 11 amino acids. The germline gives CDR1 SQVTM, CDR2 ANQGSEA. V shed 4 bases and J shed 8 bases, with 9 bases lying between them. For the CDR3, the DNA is TGCAGCGTTGGGGCTGCCCATGAGCAGTTCTTC. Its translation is CSVGAAHEQFF.

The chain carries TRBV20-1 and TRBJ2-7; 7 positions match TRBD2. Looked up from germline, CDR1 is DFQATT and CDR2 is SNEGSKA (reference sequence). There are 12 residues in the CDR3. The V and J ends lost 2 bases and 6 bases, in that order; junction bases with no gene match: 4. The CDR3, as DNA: TGCAGTGCTAGACGCCCTAGCGGCGAGCAGTACTTC. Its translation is CSARRPSGEQYF.

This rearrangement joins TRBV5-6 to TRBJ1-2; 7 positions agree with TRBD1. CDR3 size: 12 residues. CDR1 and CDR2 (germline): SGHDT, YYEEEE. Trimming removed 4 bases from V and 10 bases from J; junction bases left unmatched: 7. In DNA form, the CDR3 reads TGTGCCAGCAGCGGCCGACAGGGAGACTACACCTTC. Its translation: CASSGRQGDYTF.

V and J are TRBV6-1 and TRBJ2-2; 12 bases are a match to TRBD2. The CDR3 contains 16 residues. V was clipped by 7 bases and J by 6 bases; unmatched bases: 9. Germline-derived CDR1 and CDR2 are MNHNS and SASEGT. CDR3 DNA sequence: TGTGCCAGCACCCGGACTAGCGGGATCGGCCCCGGGGAGCTGTTTTTT. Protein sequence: CASTRTSGIGPGELFF.

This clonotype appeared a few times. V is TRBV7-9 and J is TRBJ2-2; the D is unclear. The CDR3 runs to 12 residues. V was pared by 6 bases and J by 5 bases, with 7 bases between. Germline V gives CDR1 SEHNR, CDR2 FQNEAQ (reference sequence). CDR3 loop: CASSLGTGELFF. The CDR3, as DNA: TGTGCCAGCAGTTTGGGGACCGGGGAGCTGTTTTTT.

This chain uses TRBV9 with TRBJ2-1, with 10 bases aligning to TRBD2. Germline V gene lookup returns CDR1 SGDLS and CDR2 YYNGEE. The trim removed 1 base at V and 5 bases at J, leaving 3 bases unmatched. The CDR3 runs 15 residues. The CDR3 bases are TGTGCCAGCAGCGTATCTAGCGGGGGACACAATGAGCAGTTCTTC. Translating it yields CASSVSSGGHNEQFF.

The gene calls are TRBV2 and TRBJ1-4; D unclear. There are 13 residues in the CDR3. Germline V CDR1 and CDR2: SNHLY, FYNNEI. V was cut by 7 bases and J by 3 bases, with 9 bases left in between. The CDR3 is CASMFHSNEKLFF. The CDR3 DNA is TGTGCCAGCATGTTTCATTCTAATGAAAAACTGTTTTTT. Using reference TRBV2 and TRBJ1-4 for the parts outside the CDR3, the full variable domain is EPEVTQTPSHQVTQMGQEVILRCVPISNHLYFYWYRQILGQKVEFLVSFYNNEISEKSEIFDDQFSVERPDGSNFTLKIRSTKLEDSAMYFCASMFHSNEKLFFGSGTQLSVL.

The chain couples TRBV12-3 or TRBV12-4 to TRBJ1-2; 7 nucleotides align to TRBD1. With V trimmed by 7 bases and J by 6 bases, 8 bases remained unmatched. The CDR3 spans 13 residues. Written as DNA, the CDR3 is TGTGCCAGCAATGAAAGGGGGCCCGATGGCTACACCTTC. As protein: CASNERGPDGYTF.